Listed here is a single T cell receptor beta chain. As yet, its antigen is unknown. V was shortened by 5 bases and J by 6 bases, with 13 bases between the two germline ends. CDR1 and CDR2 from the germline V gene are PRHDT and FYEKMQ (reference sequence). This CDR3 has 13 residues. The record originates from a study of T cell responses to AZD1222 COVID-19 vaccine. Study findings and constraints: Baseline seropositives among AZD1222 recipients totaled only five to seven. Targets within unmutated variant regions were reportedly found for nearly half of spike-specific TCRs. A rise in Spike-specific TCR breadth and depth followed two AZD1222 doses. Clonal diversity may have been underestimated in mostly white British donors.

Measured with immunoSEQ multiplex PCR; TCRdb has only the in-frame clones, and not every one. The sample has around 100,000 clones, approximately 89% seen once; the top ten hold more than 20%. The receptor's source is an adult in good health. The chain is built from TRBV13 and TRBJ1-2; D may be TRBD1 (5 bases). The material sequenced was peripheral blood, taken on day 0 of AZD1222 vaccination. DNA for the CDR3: TGTGCCAGCAGCCCCGAGGGACTTAATGGCTACACCTTC. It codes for CASSPEGLNGYTF.